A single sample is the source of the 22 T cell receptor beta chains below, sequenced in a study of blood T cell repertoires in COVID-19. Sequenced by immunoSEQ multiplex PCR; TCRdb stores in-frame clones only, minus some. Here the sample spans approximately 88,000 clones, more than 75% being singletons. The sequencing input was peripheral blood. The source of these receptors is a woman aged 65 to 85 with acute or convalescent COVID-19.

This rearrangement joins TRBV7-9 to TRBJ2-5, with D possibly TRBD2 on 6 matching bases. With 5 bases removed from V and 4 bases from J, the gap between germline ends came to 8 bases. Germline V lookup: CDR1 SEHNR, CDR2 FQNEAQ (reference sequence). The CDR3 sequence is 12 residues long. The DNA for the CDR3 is TGTGCCAGCAGCCCGCGGGGAGAGACCCAGTACTTC. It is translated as CASSPRGETQYF.

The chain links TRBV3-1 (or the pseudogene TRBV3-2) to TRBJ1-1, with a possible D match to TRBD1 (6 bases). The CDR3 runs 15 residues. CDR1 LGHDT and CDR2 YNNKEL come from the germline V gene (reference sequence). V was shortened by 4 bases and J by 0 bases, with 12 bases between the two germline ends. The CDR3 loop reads CASSLRTVMNTEAFF. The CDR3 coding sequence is TGTGCCAGCAGCCTCAGGACAGTCATGAACACTGAAGCTTTCTTT.

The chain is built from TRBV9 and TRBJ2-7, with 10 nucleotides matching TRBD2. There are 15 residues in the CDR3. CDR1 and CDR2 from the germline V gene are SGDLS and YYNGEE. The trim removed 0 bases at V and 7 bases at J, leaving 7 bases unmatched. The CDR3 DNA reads TGTGCCAGCAGCGTAGGCAGCGGGAGGGCCGAGGAGCAGTACGTC. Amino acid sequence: CASSVGSGRAEEQYV.

The CDR3 nucleotides are TGTGCCAGTCGTAGGTGGGGACAGGGTTACACCGGGGAGCTGTTTTTT. Translated: CASRRWGQGYTGELFF. The chain has TRBV19 and TRBJ2-2; 9 positions agree with TRBD1. The trim removed 8 bases at V and 3 bases at J, leaving 10 bases unmatched. In germline, CDR1 is LNHDA, CDR2 SQIVND (reference sequence). The CDR3 runs to 16 residues.

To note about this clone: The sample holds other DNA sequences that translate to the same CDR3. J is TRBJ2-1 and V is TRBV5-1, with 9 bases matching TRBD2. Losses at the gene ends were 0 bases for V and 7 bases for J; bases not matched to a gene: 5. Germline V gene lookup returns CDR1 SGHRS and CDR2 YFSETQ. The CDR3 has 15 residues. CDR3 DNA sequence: TGCGCCAGCAGCTTGGCACTAGCGGGTGCAAATGAGCAGTTCTTC. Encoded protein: CASSLALAGANEQFF.

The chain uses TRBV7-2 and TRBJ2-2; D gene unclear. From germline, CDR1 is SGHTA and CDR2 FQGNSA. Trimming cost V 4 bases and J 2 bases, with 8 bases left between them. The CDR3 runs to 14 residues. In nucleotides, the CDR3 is TGTGCCAGCAGCTCACACCTTAACACCGGGGAGCTGTTTTTT. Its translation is CASSSHLNTGELFF.

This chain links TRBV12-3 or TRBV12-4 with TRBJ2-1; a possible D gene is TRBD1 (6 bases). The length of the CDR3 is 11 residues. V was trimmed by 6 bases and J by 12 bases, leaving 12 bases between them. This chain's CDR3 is CASSHGQRQFF. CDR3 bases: TGTGCCAGCAGCCATGGACAGAGGCAGTTCTTC.

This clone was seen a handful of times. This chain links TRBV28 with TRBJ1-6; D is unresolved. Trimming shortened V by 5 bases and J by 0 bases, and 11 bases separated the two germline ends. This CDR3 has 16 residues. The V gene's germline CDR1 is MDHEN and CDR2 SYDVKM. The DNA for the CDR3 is TGTGCCAGCAGTCCGACACCGAGCTCCTATAATTCACCCCTCCACTTT. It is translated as CASSPTPSSYNSPLHF. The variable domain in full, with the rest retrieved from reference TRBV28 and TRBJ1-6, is DVKVTQSSRYLVKRTGEKVFLECVQDMDHENMFWYRQDPGLGLRLIYFSYDVKMKEKGDIPEGYSVSREKKERFSLILESASTNQTSMYLCASSPTPSSYNSPLHFGNGTRLTVT.

The CDR3 sequence: CASSYRGITGELFF. The CDR3 coding sequence is TGTGCCAGCAGTTACCGGGGTATCACCGGGGAGCTGTTTTTT. The chain couples TRBV6-2 or TRBV6-3 to TRBJ2-2; TRBD2 is a possible D gene (5 bases). Per the germline V gene, CDR1 is MNHEY and CDR2 is SVGEGT. The ends were cut back, 2 bases at V and 4 bases at J, with 8 bases in the middle. The CDR3 has 14 amino acids.

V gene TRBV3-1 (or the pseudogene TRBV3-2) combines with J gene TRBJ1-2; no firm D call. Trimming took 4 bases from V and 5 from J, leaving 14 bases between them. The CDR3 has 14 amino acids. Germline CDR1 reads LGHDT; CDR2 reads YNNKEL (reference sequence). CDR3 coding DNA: TGTGCCAGCAGCCCGAACTCGAGGCGGTATGGCTACACCTTC. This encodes CASSPNSRRYGYTF.

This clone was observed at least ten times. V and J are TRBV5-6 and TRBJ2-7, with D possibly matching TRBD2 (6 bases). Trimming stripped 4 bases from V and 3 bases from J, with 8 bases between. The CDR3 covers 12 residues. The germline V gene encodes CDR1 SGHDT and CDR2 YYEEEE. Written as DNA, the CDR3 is TGTGCCAGCAGCGCGGGACTCTACGAGCAGTACGTC. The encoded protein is CASSAGLYEQYV.

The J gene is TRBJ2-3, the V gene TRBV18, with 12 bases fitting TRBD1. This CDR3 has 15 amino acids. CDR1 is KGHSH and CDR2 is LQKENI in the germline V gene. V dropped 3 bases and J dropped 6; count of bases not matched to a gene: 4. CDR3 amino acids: CASSPGQGAFDTQYF. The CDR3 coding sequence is TGTGCCAGCTCACCGGGACAGGGGGCATTTGATACGCAGTATTTT.

CDR3 coding DNA: TGTGCCAGCAGCAAGGTTATACTGATTTACGAGCAGTACGTC. Protein sequence: CASSKVILIYEQYV. The chain has TRBV21-1 and TRBJ2-7; the table calls TRBD2, which could not be checked here. TRBV21-1 is a pseudogene segment. This CDR3 is built from 14 residues.

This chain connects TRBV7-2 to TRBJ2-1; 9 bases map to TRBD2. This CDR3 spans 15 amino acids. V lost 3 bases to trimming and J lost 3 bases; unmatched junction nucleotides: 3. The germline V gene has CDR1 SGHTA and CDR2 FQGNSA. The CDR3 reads CASSFQAGGYNEQFF. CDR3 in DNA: TGTGCCAGCAGCTTCCAAGCGGGGGGCTACAATGAGCAGTTCTTC.

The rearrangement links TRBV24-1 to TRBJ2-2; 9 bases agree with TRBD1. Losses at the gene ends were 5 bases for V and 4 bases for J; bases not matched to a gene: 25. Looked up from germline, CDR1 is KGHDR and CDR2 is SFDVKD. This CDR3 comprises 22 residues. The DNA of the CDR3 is TGTGCCACCAGTGCCACCAGGGGGACAGGGAAGACCACCGGCCGTGGCACCGGGGAGCTGTTTTTT. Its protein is CATSATRGTGKTTGRGTGELFF.

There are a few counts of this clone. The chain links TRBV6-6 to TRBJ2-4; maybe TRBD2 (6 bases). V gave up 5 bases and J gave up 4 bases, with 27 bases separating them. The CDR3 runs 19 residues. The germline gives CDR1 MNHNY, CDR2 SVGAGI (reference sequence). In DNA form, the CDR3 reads TGTGCCAGCAGTCGCTGGGCGGGATCCAGGACTGGGGCAAAAAACATTCAGTACTTC. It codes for CASSRWAGSRTGAKNIQYF.

The CDR3 here is CASRIGRGAEAFF. The CDR3 DNA follows: TGTGCCAGCAGGATTGGGAGGGGGGCTGAAGCTTTCTTT. The rearrangement links TRBV6-5 to TRBJ1-1, with D maybe TRBD1 (6 bases). The CDR3 spans 13 residues. Germline V gene data show CDR1 as MNHEY and CDR2 as SVGAGI. Trimming left V 6 bases short and J 6 bases short, with 14 bases between.

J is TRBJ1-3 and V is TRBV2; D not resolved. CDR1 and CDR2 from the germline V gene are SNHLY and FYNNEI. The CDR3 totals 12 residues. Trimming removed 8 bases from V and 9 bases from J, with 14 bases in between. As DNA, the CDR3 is TGTGCCAGCGCCCGGTGGGCCTCCACCATATATTTT. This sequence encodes CASARWASTIYF.

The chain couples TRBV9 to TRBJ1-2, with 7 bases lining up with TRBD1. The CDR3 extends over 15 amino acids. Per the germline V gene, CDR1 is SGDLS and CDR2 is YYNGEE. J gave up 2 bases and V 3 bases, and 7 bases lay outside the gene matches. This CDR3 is CASSEDRWGNYGYTF. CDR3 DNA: TGTGCCAGCAGCGAGGACAGGTGGGGAAACTATGGCTACACCTTC.

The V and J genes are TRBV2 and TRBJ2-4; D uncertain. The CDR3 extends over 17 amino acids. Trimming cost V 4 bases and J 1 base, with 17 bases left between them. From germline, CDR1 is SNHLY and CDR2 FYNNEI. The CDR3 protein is CASSGMVRRVAKNIQYF. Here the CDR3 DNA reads TGTGCCAGCAGTGGCATGGTCCGCCGCGTGGCCAAAAACATTCAGTACTTC.

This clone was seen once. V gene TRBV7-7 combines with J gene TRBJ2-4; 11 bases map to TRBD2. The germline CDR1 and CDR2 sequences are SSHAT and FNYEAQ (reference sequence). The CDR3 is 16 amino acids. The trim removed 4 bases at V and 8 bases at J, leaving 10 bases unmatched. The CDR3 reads CASSSPPLAGGHIQYF. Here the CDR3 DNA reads TGTGCCAGCAGCTCCCCCCCCCTAGCGGGAGGACACATTCAGTACTTC. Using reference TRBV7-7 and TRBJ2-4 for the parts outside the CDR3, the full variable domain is GAGVSQSPRYKVTKRGQDVTLRCDPISSHATLYWYQQALGQGPEFLTYFNYEAQPDKSGLPSDRFSAERPEGSISTLTIQRTEQRDSAMYRCASSSPPLAGGHIQYFGAGTRLSVL.

For the CDR3, the DNA is TGCGCCAGCAGCCAATCGCCAGGGAGCAATCAGCCCCAGCATTTT. Its protein product is CASSQSPGSNQPQHF. This chain joins TRBV4-3 and TRBJ1-5; tentative D call: TRBD1 (5 bases). V was clipped by 2 bases and J by 1 base, with 9 bases between them. Germline V gene sequence: CDR1 LGHNA, CDR2 YSLEER. This CDR3 region has 15 residues.